A selection of T cell receptor beta chains follows, all from one sample in a study of blood T cells in healthy people across ages. TCRdb reanalysed the 5' RACE reads using MiXCR and keeps one entry per CDR3 protein. The sample lists 1.5 million to 2 million distinct CDR3 sequences; about 39% were seen once. Sequenced input: blood. These TCRs come from a human donor in good health. Each CDR3 is given with its conserved first and last residue. Each record gives: clone size, D gene, V gene, J gene, CDR3 DNA, CDR3 protein. D genes are given only for firm matches. Part of the rows lack a size; the others show once, few, many or a class for expanded clones.

-,-,TRBV7-2,TRBJ1-1,TGTGCCAGCAGTATAACAGGGCGCGCGGGGGAAGCTTTCTTT,CASSITGRAGEAFF
-,TRBD1,TRBV20-1,TRBJ2-3,TGCAGTGCTAGCAGACAGGGGATTACAGATACGCAGTATTTT,CSASRQGITDTQYF
-,-,TRBV7-2,TRBJ1-1,TGTGCCAGCAGCTTAGTGTGGGGGGGAACTGAAGCTTTCTTT,CASSLVWGGTEAFF
-,-,TRBV4-3,TRBJ1-2,TGCGCCAGCAGCCAAGTATACGCGGAAGGCTACACCTTC,CASSQVYAEGYTF
few,-,TRBV5-1,TRBJ2-5,TGCGCCAGCAGCCCAGGACCTGCGGAGACCCAGTACTTC,CASSPGPAETQYF
-,TRBD1,TRBV9,TRBJ1-2,TGTGCCAGCAGCCCGGGGGGACAGACTCCCTATGGCTACACCTTC,CASSPGGQTPYGYTF
few,-,TRBV20-1,TRBJ2-5,TGCAGTGCTAGTTACGGCCTGACGACGGGGACCCAGTACTTC,CSASYGLTTGTQYF
once,-,TRBV6-2/TRBV6-3,TRBJ2-5,TGTGCCAGCAGCCCGCTCGGACAGAGAGAGACCCAGTACTTC,CASSPLGQRETQYF
-,-,TRBV12-3/TRBV12-4,TRBJ2-4,TGTGCCAGCAGTCCCAGTCACTCGGGGTTAGGGAAGTACTTC,CASSPSHSGLGKYF
-,-,TRBV5-6,TRBJ2-1,TGTGCCAGCAGCTTGGCGACTGAGCAGTTCTTC,CASSLATEQFF
-,-,TRBV6-5,TRBJ2-7,TGTGCCAGCAGTTCCCCCTTTTACGAGCAGTACTTC,CASSSPFYEQYF
-,-,TRBV3-1,TRBJ1-2,TGTGCCAGCAGCCCCTTGGTGGGAGTCTGTGGCTACACCTTC,CASSPLVGVCGYTF
-,-,TRBV6-5,TRBJ1-2,TGTGCCAGCAGTTACTCTTGGGGGTCCTGGCCTACTTATGGCTACACCTTC,CASSYSWGSWPTYGYTF
-,TRBD1,TRBV7-3,TRBJ2-7,TGTGCCGGCAGCCCCCGGACAGGGTTTACCCACGAGCAGTACTTC,CAGSPRTGFTHEQYF
few,-,TRBV18,TRBJ2-3,TGTGCCAGCTCACCAGTTCCGGGCACAGATACGCAGTATTTT,CASSPVPGTDTQYF
few,TRBD1,TRBV7-9,TRBJ2-2,TGTGCCAGCAGCTACTTTCACGGACAGGGGGGCACCGGGGAGCTGTTTTTT,CASSYFHGQGGTGELFF
few,-,TRBV11-2,TRBJ2-7,TGTGCCAGCAGCCCGACCACGGCGGGATACGAGCAGTACTTC,CASSPTTAGYEQYF
-,-,TRBV7-4,TRBJ1-3,TGTGCCAGCAGCTCCCCCGATACCGGGACCGCTGTGAACACCATATATTTT,CASSSPDTGTAVNTIYF
-,TRBD1,TRBV27,TRBJ1-5,TGTGCCAGCAGTTTGGACAGGACCAATCAGCCCCAGCATTTT,CASSLDRTNQPQHF
few,TRBD2,TRBV18,TRBJ2-1,TGTGCCAGCTCACCACCAAGGGAGGGGCGATACAATGAGCAGTTCTTC,CASSPPREGRYNEQFF
few,-,TRBV10-3,TRBJ2-1,TGTGCCATCAGTGGACAGGAAGCCTACAATGAGCAGTTCTTC,CAISGQEAYNEQFF
few,-,TRBV6-6,TRBJ1-6,TGTGCCAGCAGTCTAAGAGAGGGGGGCTATAATTCACCCCTCCACTTT,CASSLREGGYNSPLHF
-,TRBD2,TRBV4-3,TRBJ2-7,TGCGCCAGCAGCCAAGATCATCGCGGGGGGTTTTACGAGCAGTACTTC,CASSQDHRGGFYEQYF
-,-,TRBV21-1,TRBJ1-3,TGTGCCAGCAGCAACGAAACAGGGAGCACCATATATTTT,CASSNETGSTIYF
few,TRBD2,TRBV5-1,TRBJ2-3,TGCGCCAGCAGCTTAGGAATAGCGGGGATTAGCACAGATACGCAGTATTTT,CASSLGIAGISTDTQYF
few,TRBD2,TRBV29-1,TRBJ2-1,TGCAGCGTCGATCTAGCGGGGAATTACAATGAGCAGTTCTTC,CSVDLAGNYNEQFF
-,-,TRBV4-3,TRBJ1-2,TGCGCCAGCAGCCAATCTATCCTGACAGAAGATTATAACAATGGCTACACCTTC,CASSQSILTEDYNNGYTF
few,TRBD1,TRBV7-9,TRBJ2-5,TGTGCCAGCAGCTCCCCCTGGGACAGGGAAGAGACCCAGTACTTC,CASSSPWDREETQYF
-,TRBD1,TRBV25-1,TRBJ1-2,TGTGCCAGCAGCCGTCGGACAGGGCACGGTAGGGATGGCTACACCTTC,CASSRRTGHGRDGYTF
-,-,TRBV29-1,TRBJ2-1,TGCAGCGCTGAAGTGGTGGATGAGCAGTTCTTC,CSAEVVDEQFF
-,-,TRBV25-1,TRBJ1-5,TGTGCCAGCAGTGAGGGGCAACAAACCAATCAGCCCCAGCATTTT,CASSEGQQTNQPQHF
few,TRBD2,TRBV9,TRBJ2-5,TGTGCCAGCAGCGTAGGTTACGGCGGGAGCCAAGAGACCCAGTACTTC,CASSVGYGGSQETQYF
-,-,TRBV7-2,TRBJ2-3,TGTGCCAGCAGCCCCCCCGGGCGGGGGCGTTGGGATACGCAGTATTTT,CASSPPGRGRWDTQYF
many,-,TRBV10-3,TRBJ2-6,TGTGCCATCAGTGAGTCAACTCCTGGGGCCAACGTCCTGACTTTC,CAISESTPGANVLTF
few,TRBD1,TRBV6-2/TRBV6-3,TRBJ1-2,TGTGCCACCCGGACAGGGTCTTCCTATGGCTACACCTTC,CATRTGSSYGYTF
-,-,TRBV29-1,TRBJ1-2,TGCAGCGCTGAACAGGGAAACTATGACTACACCTTC,CSAEQGNYDYTF
few,-,TRBV4-3,TRBJ2-7,TGCGCCAGCAGCCCCCCCCCGGGCGGGGAACGATACATCCTCTCCTACGAGCAGTACTTC,CASSPPPGGERYILSYEQYF
-,-,TRBV20-1,TRBJ2-7,TGCAGTGTTCGGGTAATAGGACTTGGGGATCACAATGAGCAGTACTTC,CSVRVIGLGDHNEQYF
few,TRBD1,TRBV9,TRBJ2-7,TGTGCCAGCAGCGTAGATGGGACAGTCTCCTACGAGCAGTACTTC,CASSVDGTVSYEQYF
few,-,TRBV6-5,TRBJ1-5,TGTGCCAGCAGATTCCTAGGGAGCAATCAGCCCCAGCATTTT,CASRFLGSNQPQHF
-,TRBD1,TRBV5-1,TRBJ1-1,TGCGCCAGCAGCTCTACGAGGGGGCGCGGAGCTTTCTTT,CASSSTRGRGAFF
-,-,TRBV6-6,TRBJ2-7,TGTGCCACCCAGGGCACCTCTAGCTCCTACGAGCAGTACTTC,CATQGTSSSYEQYF
-,-,TRBV20-1,TRBJ2-6,TGCAGTGCCCCGAAAGGTTCTGGGGCCAACGTCCTGACTTTC,CSAPKGSGANVLTF
-,-,TRBV9,TRBJ1-2,TGTGCCAGCAGCGCGGGCACAGGTCTCGGCTATGGCTACACCTTC,CASSAGTGLGYGYTF
-,-,TRBV20-1,TRBJ2-5,TGCAGTGCTAGAGATCTCCAGCCTAGCACCGGGGAGACCCAGTACTTC,CSARDLQPSTGETQYF
-,-,TRBV12-3/TRBV12-4,TRBJ1-2,TGTGCCAGCAGTGTTATCGGGGGCTCTTATGGCTACACCTTC,CASSVIGGSYGYTF
-,-,TRBV2,TRBJ1-1,TGTGCCAGCAGTGTGCGGGGACAGAACACTGAAGCTTTCTTT,CASSVRGQNTEAFF
few,-,TRBV2,TRBJ2-7,TGTGCCAGCAGTGGGTTGGGGATTCCGGGGGGCGACTACTACGAGCAGTACTTC,CASSGLGIPGGDYYEQYF
-,-,TRBV7-8,TRBJ1-5,TGTGCCAGCAGCTTAGCGCGGGGGGCTGGACAGCCCCAGCATTTT,CASSLARGAGQPQHF
-,TRBD2,TRBV7-2,TRBJ2-1,TGTGCCAGCAGCCTTGGACTAGCGGGGCCGACCTACAATGAGCAGTTCTTC,CASSLGLAGPTYNEQFF
-,-,TRBV4-3,TRBJ2-7,TGCGCCAGCAGCCAAGACTATGGACAGCCGCGCGAGCAGTACTTC,CASSQDYGQPREQYF
-,-,TRBV7-9,TRBJ1-2,TGTGCCAGCAGCTTATCGCTGGAGGATTCCTATGGCTACACCTTC,CASSLSLEDSYGYTF
-,TRBD2,TRBV5-1,TRBJ2-3,TGCGCCAGCAGGGCCGGGACTAGCGGGATCACAGATACGCAGTATTTT,CASRAGTSGITDTQYF